The 4 T cell receptor beta chains listed next were all sequenced from one sample in a study of cytomegalovirus exposure and HLA in healthy donors. The PCR had 60 Vbeta and 13 Jbeta primers. The method was immunoSEQ multiplex PCR; TCRdb's version includes in-frame clones alone and lacks a portion of them. The profile shows 150,000 to 200,000 clones, around 80% of them singletons. Sequencing used PBMCs. The origin of the receptors is a woman aged 25 to 45 in good health and CMV-seropositive.

The J gene is TRBJ2-5, the V gene TRBV5-6, with D tentatively TRBD2 (5 bases). V was pared by 0 bases and J by 1 base, with 7 bases between. The germline CDR1 and CDR2 sequences are SGHDT and YYEEEE. The CDR3 spans 14 residues. The CDR3 region is CASSLGTLQETQYF. The CDR3 DNA is TGTGCCAGCAGCTTGGGGACTCTCCAAGAGACCCAGTACTTC.

The chain uses TRBV9 and TRBJ2-2; D unresolved. CDR3 size: 16 residues. The V end lost 2 bases, the J end lost 1 base, and 12 bases lay between the germline ends. The germline gives CDR1 SGDLS, CDR2 YYNGEE. In nucleotides, the CDR3 is TGTGCCAGCAGCGTTTTTGAGAAACTGAACACCGGGGAGCTGTTTTTT. Translation: CASSVFEKLNTGELFF. The full variable domain, rest sourced from reference TRBV9 and TRBJ2-2, is DSGVTQTPKHLITATGQRVTLRCSPRSGDLSVYWYQQSLDQGLQFLIQYYNGEERAKGNILERFSAQQFPDLHSELNLSSLELGDSALYFCASSVFEKLNTGELFFGEGSRLTVL.

This chain joins TRBV21-1 and TRBJ1-3; the D call TRBD1 from the table was never checked on the DNA. TRBV21-1 is an annotated pseudogene. The CDR3 loop spans 20 amino acids. The CDR3 DNA follows: TGTGCCAGCAGCAAAGACCCAGATCCCGGACAGGGGGAAAAAGGAAACACCATATATTTT. It encodes CASSKDPDPGQGEKGNTIYF.

Of note for this clone: Other DNA sequences within the sample encode an identical CDR3. The genes are TRBV27 and TRBJ1-3; no definite D call. The germline V gene has CDR1 MNHEY and CDR2 SMNVEV (reference sequence). Trimming took 5 bases from V and 0 from J, leaving 11 bases between them. This CDR3 is 15 amino acids long. CDR3 protein: CASSLDINSGNTIYF. Written as DNA, the CDR3 is TGTGCCAGCAGTCTCGACATCAACTCTGGAAACACCATATATTTT.